A selection of T cell receptor beta chains follows, all from one sample in a study of T cells in Graves' hyperthyroidism and ophthalmopathy. TCRdb independently ran MiXCR on the multiplex PCR reads; one entry per CDR3 protein. The sample contains around 340,000 distinct CDR3 sequences, about 15% of which appear only once. The sequenced material came from blood. The source is a man younger than 40 with Graves' hyperthyroidism. Both conserved end residues are part of each CDR3. The order of the fields is J gene, CDR3 length, D gene, V gene, clone size, CDR3 DNA, CDR3 protein. A D gene is named only where the DNA matches it firmly. Clone size, where shown, is once, few, many, or a class for clones that have expanded.

TRBJ2-7	13	NA	TRBV4-1	many	TGCGCCAGCAGCCAAGTTCTAGCCTACGAGCAGTACTTC	CASSQVLAYEQYF
TRBJ2-3	15	NA	TRBV29-1	NA	TGCAGCGTTGACTCCGACCGCGCCTTGACAGATACGCAGTATTTT	CSVDSDRALTDTQYF
TRBJ1-3	16	TRBD1	TRBV27	few	TGTGCCAGCAGCCGACTTGGGACAGACTCTGGAAACACCATATATTTT	CASSRLGTDSGNTIYF
TRBJ1-2	14	TRBD1	TRBV5-1	few	TGCGCCAGCAGTTATTCGACAGGGGAAGATGGCTACACCTTC	CASSYSTGEDGYTF
TRBJ2-5	13	NA	TRBV20-1	NA	TGCAGTGCTAGGATGGTGGGAGGAGAGACCCAGTACTTC	CSARMVGGETQYF
TRBJ1-5	13	NA	TRBV19	NA	TGTGCCAGTAGTATAGGTGCAATCCAGCCCCAGCATTTT	CASSIGAIQPQHF
TRBJ2-1	16	TRBD2	TRBV6-1	many	TGTGCCAGCAGAACCCTCGGGGCTAGCGGGAGCAATGAGCAGTTCTTC	CASRTLGASGSNEQFF
TRBJ2-3	12	NA	TRBV12-3/TRBV12-4	few	TGTGCCAGCAGTTTCCAAACAGATACGCAGTATTTT	CASSFQTDTQYF
TRBJ1-1	13	TRBD1	TRBV6-9	many	TGTGCCAGCATAGGCCAGGGGGGCACTGAAGCTTTCTTT	CASIGQGGTEAFF
TRBJ2-2	14	NA	TRBV5-5	many	TGTGCCAGCAGCCCTGCTACGAACACCGGGGAGCTGTTTTTT	CASSPATNTGELFF
TRBJ2-1	14	NA	TRBV19	few	TGTGCCAGTACTAGCAAGCTACTGGGCAATGAGCAGTTCTTC	CASTSKLLGNEQFF
TRBJ2-3	17	NA	TRBV10-3	many	TGTGCCATCAGTGAGTTTCAAGTAACCTCGTCCACAGATACGCAGTATTTT	CAISEFQVTSSTDTQYF
TRBJ2-4	14	NA	TRBV13	few	TGTGCCAGTTCGCAACTATTAGCCAAAAACATTCAGTACTTC	CASSQLLAKNIQYF
TRBJ1-1	14	NA	TRBV2	many	TGTGCCAGCAGTGAACGGCAGAAGTCGGCTGAAGCTTTCTTT	CASSERQKSAEAFF
TRBJ2-1	14	NA	TRBV7-8	NA	TGTGCCAGCAGCTTAGTTGAACTTATAAATGAGCAGTTCTTC	CASSLVELINEQFF
TRBJ2-3	15	TRBD1	TRBV10-3	few	TGTGCCATCAGTGAACAGGGGAAACGCACAGATACGCAGTATTTT	CAISEQGKRTDTQYF
TRBJ2-6	15	TRBD2	TRBV7-9	few	TGTGCCAGCAGCCGCGGGAGCTCTGGGGCCAACGTCCTGACTTTC	CASSRGSSGANVLTF
TRBJ1-2	14	NA	TRBV7-2	few	TGTGCCAGCAGCTCTACCAGGGTTAACTATGGCTACACCTTC	CASSSTRVNYGYTF
TRBJ1-1	14	NA	TRBV5-1	NA	TGCGCCAGCAGCTTGAACACCGGAGGGACTGAAGCTTTCTTT	CASSLNTGGTEAFF
TRBJ2-1	16	TRBD2	TRBV5-1	many	TGCGCCAGCAGCTTGAGGCTAGCGGGAGGGCTGAGTGAGCAGTTCTTC	CASSLRLAGGLSEQFF
TRBJ2-2	16	NA	TRBV30	many	TGTGCCTGGAGTAAGGCGGGACTTATGAACACCGGGGAGCTGTTTTTT	CAWSKAGLMNTGELFF
TRBJ2-7	16	TRBD1	TRBV27	few	TGTGCCAGCTCCCGGGACAGGCTTGGGAGCTACTACGAGCAGTACTTC	CASSRDRLGSYYEQYF
TRBJ1-1	11	NA	TRBV20-1	few	TGCAGTGCCGGCATGAACACTGAAGCTTTCTTT	CSAGMNTEAFF
TRBJ2-3	16	TRBD2	TRBV4-1	NA	TGCGCCAGCAGCCAACAACTAGCGGATCGCACAGATACGCAGTATTTT	CASSQQLADRTDTQYF
TRBJ2-7	13	TRBD1	TRBV6-1	NA	TGTGCCAGCAGTGATTGGACAGGTTACGAGCAGTACTTC	CASSDWTGYEQYF
TRBJ2-1	17	NA	TRBV15	NA	TGTGCCACCAGCAGAGATGGTCTTCTCACCTCCTACAATGAGCAGTTCTTC	CATSRDGLLTSYNEQFF
TRBJ2-7	16	NA	TRBV7-8	few	TGTGCCAGCAGCTTACTTGGGGCCGAAGGGGATTACGAGCAGTACTTC	CASSLLGAEGDYEQYF
TRBJ2-1	14	NA	TRBV5-1	many	TGCGCCAGCAGCCCTACCGGGGAGAGCACTGAGCAGTTCTTC	CASSPTGESTEQFF
TRBJ2-1	12	NA	TRBV5-1	few	TGCGCCAGCAGGGCGCCGTACAATGAGCAGTTCTTC	CASRAPYNEQFF
TRBJ1-2	16	NA	TRBV5-1	few	TGCGCCAGCAGCTTCATTAGACAGGAAGCTAACTATGGCTACACCTTC	CASSFIRQEANYGYTF
TRBJ2-7	15	NA	TRBV20-1	many	TGCAGTGCTAGAGATCAGGGGAGCGGCTCCTACGAGCAGTACTTC	CSARDQGSGSYEQYF
TRBJ2-5	11	NA	TRBV6-1	few	TGTGCCAGCAGGCGGAAAGAGACCCAGTACTTC	CASRRKETQYF
TRBJ2-6	13	NA	TRBV30	NA	TGTGCCTGCAGAAGATCGGGGGCCAACGTCCTGACTTTC	CACRRSGANVLTF
TRBJ2-2	12	NA	TRBV12-3/TRBV12-4	few	TGTGCCAGCAGTTTTGACGCCGGGGAGCTGTTTTTT	CASSFDAGELFF
TRBJ2-3	14	NA	TRBV5-1	many	TGCGCCAGCAGCCAGGCAGGTAGCACAGATACGCAGTATTTT	CASSQAGSTDTQYF
TRBJ2-5	15	NA	TRBV7-9	NA	TGTGCCAGCAGCCTTAGTAGTGGGGGAGAAGAGACCCAGTACTTC	CASSLSSGGEETQYF
TRBJ1-3	13	NA	TRBV18	few	TGTGCCAGCTCGGACACGGCTGGAAACACCATATATTTT	CASSDTAGNTIYF
TRBJ2-2	14	TRBD2	TRBV20-1	few	TGCAGTGCTGGCAGCGGGGTAAACACCGGGGAGCTGTTTTTT	CSAGSGVNTGELFF
TRBJ1-1	14	NA	TRBV18	many	TGTGCCAGCTCACCGACAGGCAGGGACACTGAAGCTTTCTTT	CASSPTGRDTEAFF
TRBJ2-7	14	NA	TRBV12-3/TRBV12-4	many	TGTGCCAGCAGGCGGGGCGGTGACCCCTACGAGCAGTACTTC	CASRRGGDPYEQYF
TRBJ2-3	13	NA	TRBV19	few	TGTGCCAGTAGTATGGCCTGGACAGATACGCAGTATTTT	CASSMAWTDTQYF
TRBJ1-1	14	NA	TRBV30	many	TGTGCCTGGAGCGTCCATATCCCCGGCGGAAGGGCTTTCTTT	CAWSVHIPGGRAFF
TRBJ2-7	14	TRBD2	TRBV4-1	many	TGCGCCAGCAGCCAAGGGGGTAGCGGGTACGAGCAGTACTTC	CASSQGGSGYEQYF
TRBJ1-2	15	TRBD1	TRBV10-3	NA	TGTGCCATCCGGGACAGGAGCGAATCAAGCTATGGCTACACCTTC	CAIRDRSESSYGYTF
TRBJ2-2	18	TRBD2	TRBV3-1	few	TGTGCCAGCACACCGGGACTAGCGGGATTCGGTCTGACGCGGGAGCTGTTTTTT	CASTPGLAGFGLTRELFF